This TCR beta chain originates from a study of shared clonotypes between healthy human individuals. General study results and limits: Rarefaction exposed incomplete sorted-subset sequencing despite large depth. Estimated richness was generally greater in naive than memory subsets.

When replicate PCRs were run on sorted subsets, they used around 200 ng DNA, about 30,000 T cell genomes. The repertoire was sequenced with immunoSEQ multiplex PCR; TCRdb's copy has only in-frame clones and lacks some. This sample has about 520,000 clones, with about 96% found just once. In regard to this clone: The antigen is unknown.

Trimming took 1 base from V and 3 from J, leaving 10 bases between them. The CDR3 totals 15 residues. From germline, CDR1 is SGHAT and CDR2 FQNNGV. Participating donors were healthy, HIV-negative adults free of recent acute infections or vaccinations. The sequenced material came from naive CD4+ T cells sorted from blood. The sample's subset: CD45RA+ positively selected. This receptor was taken from a woman between 25 and 40 years old in good health. This rearrangement joins TRBV11-2 to TRBJ2-1; D not resolved. CDR3 loop: CASSLGPSGYNEQFF. CDR3 in DNA: TGTGCCAGCAGCTTAGGACCCTCGGGCTACAATGAGCAGTTCTTC.